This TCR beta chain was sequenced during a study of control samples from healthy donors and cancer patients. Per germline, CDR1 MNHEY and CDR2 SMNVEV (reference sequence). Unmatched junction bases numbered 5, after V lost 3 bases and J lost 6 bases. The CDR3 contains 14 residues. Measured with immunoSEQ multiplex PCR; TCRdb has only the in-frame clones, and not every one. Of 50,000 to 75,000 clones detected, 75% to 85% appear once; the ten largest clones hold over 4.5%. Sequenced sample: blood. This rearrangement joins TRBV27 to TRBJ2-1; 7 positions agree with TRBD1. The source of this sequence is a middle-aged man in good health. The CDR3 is CASSLGAGGNEQFF. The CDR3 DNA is TGTGCCAGCAGTTTGGGGGCAGGGGGCAATGAGCAGTTCTTC.